A selection of T cell receptor beta chains follows, all from one sample in a study of shared clonotypes between healthy human individuals. Sequencing was performed with immunoSEQ multiplex PCR; in TCRdb, only in-frame clones are kept and a portion is missing. The sample records 2 million to 2.5 million clones, approximately 93% being singletons. Sequenced input: naive CD4+ T cells from PBMCs. The receptors come from a man younger than 30 in good health. Some clones in this sample may be carry-over from other donors' samples. Both conserved end residues are part of each CDR3. The order of the fields is clone size, V gene, D gene, J gene, CDR3 protein, CDR3 DNA. The D gene is left open where the match is weak. The size of a clone is reported for some rows only, either as once, few or many, or as a class for expanded clones.

clone size: once; V gene: TRBV10-3; D gene: TRBD2; J gene: TRBJ2-1; CDR3 protein: CAISRLRLAGASNEQFF; CDR3 DNA: TGTGCCATCAGTCGCCTGAGACTAGCGGGAGCATCAAATGAGCAGTTCTTC
clone size: .; V gene: TRBV11-2; D gene: TRBD1; J gene: TRBJ2-7; CDR3 protein: CASSSLIPGQGMYEQYF; CDR3 DNA: TGTGCCAGCAGCTCACTTATACCGGGACAGGGTATGTACGAGCAGTACTTC
clone size: .; V gene: TRBV11-3; D gene: .; J gene: TRBJ2-2; CDR3 protein: CASSPGDTGELFF; CDR3 DNA: TGTGCCAGCAGCCCAGGGGACACCGGGGAGCTGTTTTTT
clone size: .; V gene: TRBV10-2; D gene: TRBD2; J gene: TRBJ2-7; CDR3 protein: CASGWLAADEQYF; CDR3 DNA: TGCGCCAGCGGTTGGCTAGCGGCAGACGAGCAGTACTTC
clone size: .; V gene: TRBV28; D gene: .; J gene: TRBJ1-4; CDR3 protein: CASMGRGDEKLFF; CDR3 DNA: TGTGCCAGCATGGGCAGGGGCGATGAAAAACTGTTTTTT
clone size: .; V gene: TRBV27; D gene: TRBD2; J gene: TRBJ2-1; CDR3 protein: CASTLKGLAGAHEQFF; CDR3 DNA: TGTGCCAGCACCTTAAAGGGACTAGCGGGAGCCCATGAGCAGTTCTTC
clone size: .; V gene: TRBV5-1; D gene: .; J gene: TRBJ1-1; CDR3 protein: CASSLVAENTEAFF; CDR3 DNA: TGCGCCAGCAGCTTGGTTGCAGAGAACACTGAAGCTTTCTTT
clone size: once; V gene: TRBV5-1; D gene: TRBD2; J gene: TRBJ2-1; CDR3 protein: CASSLTGTSGIHEQFF; CDR3 DNA: TGCGCCAGCAGCCTAACCGGGACTAGCGGGATACATGAGCAGTTCTTC
clone size: .; V gene: TRBV7-9; D gene: .; J gene: TRBJ2-2; CDR3 protein: CASSRDFTNTGELFF; CDR3 DNA: TGTGCCAGCAGCCGGGACTTCACGAACACCGGGGAGCTGTTTTTT
clone size: once; V gene: TRBV25-1; D gene: .; J gene: TRBJ2-1; CDR3 protein: CASSEFRGSPYNEQFF; CDR3 DNA: TGTGCCAGCAGTGAATTTAGGGGTTCACCCTACAATGAGCAGTTCTTC
clone size: .; V gene: TRBV7-2; D gene: .; J gene: TRBJ1-1; CDR3 protein: CASSLARAEAFF; CDR3 DNA: TGTGCCAGCAGCTTAGCGAGGGCGGAAGCTTTCTTT
clone size: .; V gene: TRBV10-3; D gene: TRBD1; J gene: TRBJ2-7; CDR3 protein: CAISVGTGVKYEQYF; CDR3 DNA: TGTGCCATCAGTGTTGGGACAGGGGTTAAGTACGAGCAGTACTTC
clone size: .; V gene: TRBV29-1; D gene: .; J gene: TRBJ2-2; CDR3 protein: CSATGTAKTGELFF; CDR3 DNA: TGCAGCGCCACGGGGACTGCTAAAACCGGGGAGCTGTTTTTT
clone size: .; V gene: TRBV6-1; D gene: .; J gene: TRBJ2-7; CDR3 protein: CASRGTGSPYEQYF; CDR3 DNA: TGTGCCAGCAGGGGGACGGGGTCGCCCTACGAGCAGTACTTC
clone size: .; V gene: TRBV7-2; D gene: .; J gene: TRBJ2-1; CDR3 protein: CASSLISGSSYNEQFF; CDR3 DNA: TGTGCCAGCAGCTTAATCTCGGGGAGCTCCTACAATGAGCAGTTCTTC
clone size: .; V gene: TRBV4-2; D gene: .; J gene: TRBJ1-2; CDR3 protein: CASSPSQLPNLYGYTF; CDR3 DNA: TGTGCCAGCAGCCCGAGCCAACTTCCGAACCTCTATGGCTACACCTTC